This record looks at one TCR beta chain sequence and its context. What it binds is unknown. The source of the sample is a study of memory CD4+ T cells and cytomegalovirus serostatus. About the study: Of the healthy Belgian adults, several were CMV seropositive and more than 20 seronegative.

Measured with immunoSEQ multiplex PCR; TCRdb has only the in-frame clones, and not every one. This sample has approximately 52,000 clones; around four fifths occur once, and the top ten carry around 0.83%. Germline CDR1 ENHRY, CDR2 SYGVKD. CDR3 length: 13 amino acids. Trimming shortened V by 5 bases and J by 4 bases, and 11 bases separated the two germline ends. Broader study findings: About 40% of the roughly 150 known CMV-associated TCRbeta sequences appeared in CD4+ memory.

Single viable CD3+CD4+CD8-CD45RO+ cells were sorted as the memory CD4+ T cells. Positive selection with CD4 microbeads enriched total CD4+ T cells. The clonotype comes from an adult in good health and CMV-seronegative. Input material: memory CD4+ T cells from blood. This sequence joins TRBV10-3 and TRBJ1-2; D is perhaps TRBD1 (6 bases). The CDR3, as DNA: TGTGCCATCAGTCTCACAGGGAGCTATGGCTACACCTTC. Translation gives CAISLTGSYGYTF.